This T cell receptor (beta chain) was captured by sequencing in a study of blood T cell repertoires in COVID-19. TCRdb keeps only in-frame clones here, not all; method: immunoSEQ multiplex PCR. The table has 68,000 or so clones, 70% to 90% seen once. Germline loops: CDR1 SNHLY, CDR2 FYNNEI. Trimming took 7 bases from V and 1 from J, leaving 10 bases between them. The CDR3 length is 13 residues. The specimen sequenced was peripheral blood. The receptor comes from a man between 45 and 60 years old with acute or convalescent COVID-19. The chain is built from TRBV2 and TRBJ2-5, with D uncertain. DNA for the CDR3: TGTGCCAGCACTACTGATCCCCAAGAGACCCAGTACTTC. This sequence encodes CASTTDPQETQYF. Combining the CDR3 with reference TRBV2 and TRBJ2-5 gives the whole variable domain EPEVTQTPSHQVTQMGQEVILRCVPISNHLYFYWYRQILGQKVEFLVSFYNNEISEKSEIFDDQFSVERPDGSNFTLKIRSTKLEDSAMYFCASTTDPQETQYFGPGTRLLVL.